This T cell receptor (beta chain) was profiled in a study of blood T cell repertoires in COVID-19. This clone came up many times. Germline V lookup: CDR1 SGHDN, CDR2 FVKESK. Trimming pared 0 bases from V and 4 bases from J, leaving 9 bases between. CDR3 length equals 14 residues. Original processing notes: Amplification of reference gene primers provided the estimated nucleated cell counts. TCRdb's copy holds only in-frame clones and misses some; the assay was immunoSEQ multiplex PCR. V and J calls and clone size follow that table, whereas D and trimming were derived from the DNA. The repertoire holds roughly 73,000 clones, with 75% to 80% as singletons.

The sequenced material came from peripheral blood. The sequence derives from a human donor in a cohort sampled during active COVID-19. The J gene is TRBJ1-2, the V gene TRBV14, with D uncertain. In nucleotides, the CDR3 is TGTGCCAGCAGCCAAGATCAGTCTGGCTATGGCTACACCTTC. This translates into CASSQDQSGYGYTF.